The TCR beta chain described here comes from a study of early T cells in non-severe SARS-CoV-2 infection. Overall study context: Bulk RNA isolated from unsorted whole blood underwent sequencing; chains were not paired. Overall study findings and caveats: VDJdb matching skewed toward anti-spike CD8 responses, missing private and CD4 specificities.

The protocol attached unique molecular identifiers to individual cDNA molecules. TCRdb reprocessed the 5' RACE reads via MiXCR and lists one record per CDR3 protein. The sample lists 40,000 or so distinct CDR3 sequences; about 5% were seen once. This clonotype occurred many times. Its specificity is unknown. The germline CDR1 and CDR2 sequences are DFQATT and SNEGSKA (reference sequence). The CDR3 is 13 amino acids. The V end was cut by 7 bases, the J end by 1 base, with 13 bases between. The sample taken for sequencing was whole blood. V is TRBV20-1 and J is TRBJ1-1; D is possibly TRBD1 (6 bases). This receptor was identified in an adult who was a healthcare worker with PCR-confirmed SARS-CoV-2 infection or an uninfected control (not recorded which). CDR3 coding DNA: TGCAGTGTTTCCGGGACAAAGAACACTGAAGCTTTCTTT. It encodes CSVSGTKNTEAFF.